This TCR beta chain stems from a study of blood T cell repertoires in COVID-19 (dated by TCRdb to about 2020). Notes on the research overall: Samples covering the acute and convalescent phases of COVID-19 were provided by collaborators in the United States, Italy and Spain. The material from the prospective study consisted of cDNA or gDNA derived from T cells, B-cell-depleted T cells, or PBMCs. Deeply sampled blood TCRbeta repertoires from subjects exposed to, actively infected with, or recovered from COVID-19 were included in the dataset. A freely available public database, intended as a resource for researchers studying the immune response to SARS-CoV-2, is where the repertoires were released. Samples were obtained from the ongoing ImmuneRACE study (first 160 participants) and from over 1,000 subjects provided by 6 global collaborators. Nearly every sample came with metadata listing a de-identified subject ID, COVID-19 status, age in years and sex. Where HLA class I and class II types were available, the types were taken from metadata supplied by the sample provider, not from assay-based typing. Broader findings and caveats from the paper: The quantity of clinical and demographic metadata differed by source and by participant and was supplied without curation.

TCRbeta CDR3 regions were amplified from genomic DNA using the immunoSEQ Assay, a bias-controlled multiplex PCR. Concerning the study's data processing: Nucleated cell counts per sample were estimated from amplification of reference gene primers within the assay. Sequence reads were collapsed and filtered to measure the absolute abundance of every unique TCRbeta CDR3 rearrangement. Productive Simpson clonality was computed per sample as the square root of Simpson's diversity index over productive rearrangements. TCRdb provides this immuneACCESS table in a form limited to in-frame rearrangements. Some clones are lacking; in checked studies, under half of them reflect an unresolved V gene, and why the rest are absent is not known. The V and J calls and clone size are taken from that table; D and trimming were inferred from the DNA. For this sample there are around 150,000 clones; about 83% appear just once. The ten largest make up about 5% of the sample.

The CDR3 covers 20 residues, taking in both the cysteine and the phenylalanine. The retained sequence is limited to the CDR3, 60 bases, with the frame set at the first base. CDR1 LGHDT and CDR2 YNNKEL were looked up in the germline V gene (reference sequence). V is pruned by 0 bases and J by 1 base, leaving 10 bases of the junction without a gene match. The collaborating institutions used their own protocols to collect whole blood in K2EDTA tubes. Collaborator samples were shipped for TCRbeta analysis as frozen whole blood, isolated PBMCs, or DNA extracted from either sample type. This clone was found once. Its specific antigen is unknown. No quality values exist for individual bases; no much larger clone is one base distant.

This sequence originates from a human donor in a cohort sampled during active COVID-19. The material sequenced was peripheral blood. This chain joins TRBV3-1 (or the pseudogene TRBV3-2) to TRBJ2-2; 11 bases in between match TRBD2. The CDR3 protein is CASSQDGELAGEKNTGELFF. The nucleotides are TGTGCCAGCAGCCAAGATGGTGAACTAGCGGGGGAGAAGAACACCGGGGAGCTGTTTTTT.